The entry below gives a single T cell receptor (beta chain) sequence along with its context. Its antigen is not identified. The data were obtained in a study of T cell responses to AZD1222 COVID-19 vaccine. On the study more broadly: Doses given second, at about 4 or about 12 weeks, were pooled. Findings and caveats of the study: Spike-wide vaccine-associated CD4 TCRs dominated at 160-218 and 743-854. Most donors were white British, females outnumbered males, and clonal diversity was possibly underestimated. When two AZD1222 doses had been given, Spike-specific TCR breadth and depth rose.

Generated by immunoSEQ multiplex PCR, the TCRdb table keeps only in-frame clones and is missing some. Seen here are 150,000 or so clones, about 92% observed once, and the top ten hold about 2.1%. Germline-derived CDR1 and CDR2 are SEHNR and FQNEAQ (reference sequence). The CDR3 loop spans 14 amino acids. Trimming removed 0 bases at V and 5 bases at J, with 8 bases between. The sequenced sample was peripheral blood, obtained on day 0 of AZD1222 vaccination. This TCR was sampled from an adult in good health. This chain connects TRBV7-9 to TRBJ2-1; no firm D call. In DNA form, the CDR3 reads TGTGCCAGCAGCTTAGCTAGCATCCACAATGAGCAGTTCTTC. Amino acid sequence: CASSLASIHNEQFF.